Listed below are T cell receptor beta chains from one sample, sequenced in a study of blood T cell repertoires in COVID-19. Clones were sequenced by immunoSEQ multiplex PCR, and TCRdb holds only the in-frame ones, with some missing. The sample holds about 61,000 clones, around 73% seen once. The sample comprised peripheral blood. The receptors originated from a man older than 75 with active or convalescent COVID-19. Each CDR3 is given with its conserved first and last residue. D genes are given only for firm matches. Only some rows state a clone size, as once, few, many or a class for expanded clones.

>TRBJ2-1|14|TRBV3-1/TRBV3-2|.|.
TGTGCCAGCAGCCTGGCGGCGGGACACAATGAGCAGTTCTTC
CASSLAAGHNEQFF
>TRBJ2-7|14|TRBV18|TRBD1|.
TGTGCCAGCTCAACTACTCCAGGGGGCAGCGAGCAGTACTTC
CASSTTPGGSEQYF
>TRBJ1-4|14|TRBV7-9|.|.
TGTGCCAGCAGCTTAGGACAGCTTAATGAAAAACTGTTTTTT
CASSLGQLNEKLFF
>TRBJ1-4|17|TRBV10-1|TRBD1|.
TGCGCCAGCAGCGCCGGGACAGGGGCTTTTGGGGGTGAAAAACTGTTTTTT
CASSAGTGAFGGEKLFF
>TRBJ1-1|13|TRBV19|TRBD1|many
TGTGCCAGTAGTATGAAGGGGGCGTATGAAGCTTTCTTT
CASSMKGAYEAFF
>TRBJ2-7|16|TRBV15|TRBD1|.
TGTGCCACCAGCAGAGAAAAGGGACAGAGTCCCTACGAGCAGTACTTC
CATSREKGQSPYEQYF
>TRBJ1-2|15|TRBV19|TRBD1|once
TGTGCCAGTAGTATAGGACAGGGGCTCGGCTATGGCTACACCTTC
CASSIGQGLGYGYTF
>TRBJ2-1|16|TRBV6-4|TRBD2|.
TGTGCCAGCAGTGAGAAGGCGGGAGAATCCGGGGATGAGCAGTTCTTC
CASSEKAGESGDEQFF
>TRBJ2-1|14|TRBV5-1|TRBD1|.
TGCGCCAGCAGCTGGGACAGGGGCGACAATGAGCAGTTCTTC
CASSWDRGDNEQFF
>TRBJ2-3|15|TRBV6-1|.|.
TGTGCCAGCAGTGAAGAGGGGGGGGGTACGGATACGCAGTATTTT
CASSEEGGGTDTQYF
>TRBJ2-1|18|TRBV19|.|.
TGTGCCAGTAGTAGGGGGCGGACTGCGGGAGACTGGGACAATGAGCAGTTCTTC
CASSRGRTAGDWDNEQFF
>TRBJ2-7|14|TRBV7-8|.|.
TGTGCCAGCAGCGGGCAGGGGTTTGCCTACGAGCAGTACTTC
CASSGQGFAYEQYF
>TRBJ2-1|15|TRBV5-4|TRBD1|.
TGTGCCAGCAGCTACCCGGGACAGGGGGACAATGAGCAGTTCTTC
CASSYPGQGDNEQFF
>TRBJ1-1|14|TRBV19|.|few
TGTGCCAGTAGTATATTGAACACGGGGACTGAAGCTTTCTTT
CASSILNTGTEAFF
>TRBJ1-1|13|TRBV7-2|.|.
TGTGCCAGCAGCCTGGACAGTAACACTGAAGCTTTCTTT
CASSLDSNTEAFF
>TRBJ1-6|15|TRBV9|.|many
TGTGCCAGCAGCCCCCAGGGGATCCTGAATTCACCCCTCCACTTT
CASSPQGILNSPLHF
>TRBJ1-1|14|TRBV7-2|.|once
TGTGCCAGCAGCCCGCAGACAGTGAACACTGAAGCTTTCTTT
CASSPQTVNTEAFF
>TRBJ2-7|13|TRBV4-1|.|many
TGCGCCAGCAGCCAAGTAGCGAACTACGAGCAGTACTTC
CASSQVANYEQYF
>TRBJ2-7|18|TRBV7-3|TRBD1|.
TGTGCCAGCAGCTTAGATAGCGAACAGGGGAGAGGTACCTACGAGCAGTACTTC
CASSLDSEQGRGTYEQYF
>TRBJ2-7|13|TRBV15|.|.
TGTGCCACCAGCATGCGCGGGATCTACGAGCAGTACTTC
CATSMRGIYEQYF
>TRBJ2-1|15|TRBV11-2|TRBD2|.
TGTGCCAGCAGCTTGATGCGGGAGGGCTACAATGAGCAGTTCTTC
CASSLMREGYNEQFF
>TRBJ1-6|14|TRBV19|.|.
TGTGCCAGTAACGAGGGCGGTAGAAATTCACCCCTCCACTTT
CASNEGGRNSPLHF
>TRBJ2-1|15|TRBV18|TRBD1|.
TGTGCCAGCTCACCCGGGACAGGGAGCGACAATGAGCAGTTCTTC
CASSPGTGSDNEQFF
>TRBJ2-1|17|TRBV24-1|TRBD2|.
TGTGCCACCAGTGATTTGTTGTCTAGCGGGAGCCGGAATGAGCAGTTCTTC
CATSDLLSSGSRNEQFF
>TRBJ2-3|17|TRBV28|TRBD2|.
TGTGCCAGCAGGTTCTCCCCGGGACTAGCGGGAGAGGGTACGCAGTATTTT
CASRFSPGLAGEGTQYF
>TRBJ2-3|16|TRBV7-9|TRBD2|.
TGTGCCAGCAGCTTTCCTAGCGGGGGGGCCGTCGATACGCAGTATTTT
CASSFPSGGAVDTQYF
>TRBJ1-3|15|TRBV19|.|.
TGTGCCAGTACCCCGGACAGCCGCTCTGGAAACACCATATATTTT
CASTPDSRSGNTIYF
>TRBJ2-3|13|TRBV5-6|.|.
TGTGCCAGCAGCCTGACGGGGGCAGATACGCAGTATTTT
CASSLTGADTQYF
>TRBJ2-4|14|TRBV19|.|.
TGTGCCAGTAGTATAGCCTCTTCCTCCGGGAATCAGTACTTC
CASSIASSSGNQYF
>TRBJ1-1|18|TRBV18|TRBD1|.
TGTGCCAGCTCACCAGGGACAGGGTCTTACGTCTGGCCCACTGAAGCTTTCTTT
CASSPGTGSYVWPTEAFF
>TRBJ2-5|16|TRBV28|TRBD2|.
TGTGCCAGCAGTCCCCTCCAAGCGGGAGGAGGAGAGACCCAGTACTTC
CASSPLQAGGGETQYF
>TRBJ2-2|13|TRBV6-5|.|.
TGTGCCATTGGGCAGGGCAACACCGGGGAGCTGTTTTTT
CAIGQGNTGELFF
>TRBJ2-1|13|TRBV28|.|.
TGTGCCAGCAGTGAGGAAACCTACAATGAGCAGTTCTTC
CASSEETYNEQFF
>TRBJ2-1|16|TRBV6-2/TRBV6-3|.|.
TGTGCCAGCAGTTGGGGTAGCGCCCCTCAGAACAATGAGCAGTTCTTC
CASSWGSAPQNNEQFF
>TRBJ2-2|14|TRBV6-5|.|.
TGTGCCAGCAGTTACTCCTCGGGGGCCGGGGAGCTGTTTTTT
CASSYSSGAGELFF
>TRBJ2-7|16|TRBV7-2|.|.
TGTGCCAGCAGCTTAGCGCTTGAGGGAGGTAGCTACGAGCAGTACTTC
CASSLALEGGSYEQYF
>TRBJ1-1|13|TRBV30|.|.
TGTGCCTGGGCCGGACAGCGGAACACTGAAGCTTTCTTT
CAWAGQRNTEAFF
>TRBJ2-1|15|TRBV10-3|.|.
TGTGCCATCAGTGAAATCTATAGCTCCTACAATGAGCAGTTCTTC
CAISEIYSSYNEQFF
>TRBJ1-4|14|TRBV28|.|few
TGTGCCAGCAACCCCGGGACATATAATGAAAAACTGTTTTTT
CASNPGTYNEKLFF
>TRBJ2-5|15|TRBV5-1|TRBD2|.
TGCGCCAGCAGCTTGGATGCGGGGGGTGAGGAGACCCAGTACTTC
CASSLDAGGEETQYF
>TRBJ2-3|15|TRBV3-1/TRBV3-2|TRBD2|few
TGTGCCAGCAGGTTAAGCGGGGGGGGTTATGATACGCAGTATTTT
CASRLSGGGYDTQYF
>TRBJ2-1|16|TRBV14|TRBD2|few
TGTGCCAGCAGCCCAACCGGGACTACATCCTACAATGAGCAGTTCTTC
CASSPTGTTSYNEQFF
>TRBJ2-3|13|TRBV18|.|.
TGTGCCAGCTCAGGGCGGGGAGCGGATACGCAGTATTTT
CASSGRGADTQYF
>TRBJ2-3|15|TRBV20-1|TRBD1|.
TGCAGTGCTAGTCCGGGGCAGGGGGTTTCAGATACGCAGTATTTT
CSASPGQGVSDTQYF
>TRBJ2-3|17|TRBV4-2|TRBD2|.
TGTGCCAGCAGCCAAGCAACGGGGGGGGAAGGCACAGATACGCAGTATTTT
CASSQATGGEGTDTQYF
>TRBJ1-5|16|TRBV19|.|.
TGTGCCAGTAGTATAAAGACCTTGTCCGGGGGTCAGCCCCAGCATTTT
CASSIKTLSGGQPQHF
>TRBJ1-2|13|TRBV9|TRBD1|.
TGTGCCAGCAGCGCGACAGGGGAGTATGGCTACACCTTC
CASSATGEYGYTF
>TRBJ2-1|19|TRBV10-1|TRBD2|.
TGCGCCAGCAGTCCTACCCCGACTAGCGGAAGAAGGTCATACAATGAGCAGTTCTTC
CASSPTPTSGRRSYNEQFF
>TRBJ1-1|15|TRBV27|TRBD1|.
TGTGCCAGCAGTTCACCGGGACAGCCGAACACTGAAGCTTTCTTT
CASSSPGQPNTEAFF
>TRBJ1-1|13|TRBV3-1/TRBV3-2|.|.
TGTGCCAGCAGCCAAGGGGCCGAGACTGAAGCTTTCTTT
CASSQGAETEAFF
>TRBJ2-5|15|TRBV4-2|.|.
TGTGCCAGCAGCCAACCCCATCAAGGGAGGGAGACCCAGTACTTC
CASSQPHQGRETQYF
>TRBJ2-1|14|TRBV2|.|few
TGTGCCAGCAGATGGACCCCAGGGGAAAATGAGCAGTTCTTC
CASRWTPGENEQFF
>TRBJ1-6|15|TRBV19|TRBD1|.
TGTGCCAGTAGACCGCAAGACAGGGATAATTCACCCCTCCACTTT
CASRPQDRDNSPLHF
>TRBJ1-2|15|TRBV25-1|TRBD1|.
TGTGCCAGCAGTTCGACGGGACAGTCAGTCTATGGCTACACCTTC
CASSSTGQSVYGYTF
>TRBJ1-1|14|TRBV7-9|.|.
TGTGCCAGCAGCACTATGGTTACGAACACTGAAGCTTTCTTT
CASSTMVTNTEAFF
>TRBJ2-7|15|TRBV19|TRBD2|.
TGTGCCAGTAGTGCAACTAGCGGGAATTCCTACGAGCAGTACTTC
CASSATSGNSYEQYF
>TRBJ2-1|16|TRBV19|TRBD2|.
TGTGCCAGTACCTCTTTAGCGGGGGCCGTCTACAATGAGCAGTTCTTC
CASTSLAGAVYNEQFF